The 12 T cell receptor beta chains below all came from one sample that was sequenced in a study of T cell repertoires in ileal Crohn's disease. TCRdb keeps only in-frame clones here, not all; method: immunoSEQ multiplex PCR. The sample has around 4,800 clones; about nine tenths are singletons. The sample comprised ileal tissue. The receptors derive from an adult with Crohn's disease.

The genes are TRBV7-8 and TRBJ2-2, with D possibly TRBD1 on 6 matching bases. The CDR3 spans 14 residues. With 5 bases removed from V and 3 bases from J, the gap between germline ends came to 10 bases. Germline loops: CDR1 SGHVS, CDR2 FQNEAQ. CDR3 nucleotide sequence: TGTGCCAGCAGCATACGACAGGACACCGGGGAGCTGTTTTTT. It encodes CASSIRQDTGELFF.

The chain combines TRBV6-5 with TRBJ1-5; no clear D gene. This CDR3 has 14 amino acids. V was clipped by 0 bases and J by 6 bases, with 9 bases between them. Germline lookup yields CDR1 MNHEY and CDR2 SVGAGI. The CDR3 spells CASSYSGRSQPQHF. DNA of the CDR3: TGTGCCAGCAGTTACTCCGGGAGGAGTCAGCCCCAGCATTTT.

The chain couples TRBV4-1 to TRBJ2-3; 7 bases line up with TRBD2. The CDR3 spans 16 residues. Germline V gene sequence: CDR1 MGHRA, CDR2 YSYEKL. The V and J ends lost 4 bases and 2 bases, in that order; junction bases with no gene match: 9. CDR3 nucleotide sequence: TGCGCCAGCAGCCTCCTAGCGGCGGCGGACACAGATACGCAGTATTTT. This sequence encodes CASSLLAAADTDTQYF.

V usage is TRBV28 and J usage is TRBJ2-3; no definite D call. In germline, CDR1 is MDHEN, CDR2 SYDVKM. This CDR3 has 11 residues. The germline V and J ends were trimmed by 5 bases and 5 bases, with 5 bases remaining between them. Here the CDR3 DNA reads TGTGCCAGCAGTCTTAGAGATACGCAGTATTTT. Amino acids: CASSLRDTQYF.

This clone was counted once. This chain uses TRBV19 with TRBJ1-5; 7 positions agree with TRBD1. The CDR3 has 15 residues. CDR1 and CDR2 from the germline V gene are LNHDA and SQIVND (reference sequence). The V segment lost 5 bases and the J segment 0 bases; nucleotides outside the gene matches: 4. CDR3 sequence reads: CASSGGQYSNQPQHF. The CDR3 bases are TGTGCCAGTAGTGGGGGACAGTATAGCAATCAGCCCCAGCATTTT. The complete variable domain, with remaining parts taken from reference TRBV19 and TRBJ1-5, reads DGGITQSPKYLFRKEGQNVTLSCEQNLNHDAMYWYRQDPGQGLRLIYYSQIVNDFQKGDIAEGYSVSREKKESFPLTVTSAQKNPTAFYLCASSGGQYSNQPQHFGDGTRLSIL.

This clone was counted a single time. J is TRBJ2-1 and V is TRBV6-1; TRBD1 matches 10 bases. V trimming: 6 bases; J trimming: 7 bases; junction bases outside the gene matches: 6. This CDR3 spans 14 amino acids. Germline V gives CDR1 MNHNS, CDR2 SASEGT. The CDR3 loop is CASRRDRGGNEQFF. For the CDR3, the DNA is TGTGCCAGCAGGAGGGACAGGGGAGGGAATGAGCAGTTCTTC.

The CDR3 protein is CASSIQRNEQFF. The CDR3 coding sequence is TGTGCCAGTAGTATTCAGCGCAATGAGCAGTTCTTC. This chain connects TRBV19 to TRBJ2-1; D is unclear. Trimming pared 3 bases from V and 6 bases from J, leaving 6 bases between. Germline CDR1 and CDR2: LNHDA and SQIVND (reference sequence). The CDR3 extends over 12 amino acids.

CDR3 loop: CASRRGGSAEAFF. The CDR3 DNA follows: TGCGCCAGCAGGAGAGGGGGAAGTGCTGAAGCTTTCTTT. The V call is TRBV5-1, the J call TRBJ1-1, with D possibly being TRBD1 (6 bases). CDR3 length equals 13 residues. In germline, CDR1 is SGHRS, CDR2 YFSETQ. Trimming removed 5 bases at V and 6 bases at J, with 14 bases between.

The chain carries TRBV7-7 and TRBJ2-3, with D possibly being TRBD1 (6 bases). The V gene lost 2 bases and the J gene lost 6 bases, with 9 bases spanning the gap. Per germline, CDR1 SSHAT and CDR2 FNYEAQ (reference sequence). The CDR3 sequence is 13 residues long. The CDR3 DNA sequence: TGTGCCAGCAGCTTATCAGGGGCGGATACGCAGTATTTT. Its protein product is CASSLSGADTQYF.

The chain has TRBV6-1 and TRBJ2-2; no definite D call. Germline V gene data show CDR1 as MNHNS and CDR2 as SASEGT. This CDR3 contains 11 residues. V was cut by 4 bases and J by 7 bases, with 4 bases left in between. CDR3 sequence (DNA): TGTGCCAGCAGTGGTCTCGGGGAGCTGTTTTTT. Its translation is CASSGLGELFF.

V is TRBV2 and J is TRBJ1-2; no reliable D call. CDR1 and CDR2 (germline): SNHLY, FYNNEI. V gave up 8 bases and J gave up 8 bases, with 24 bases separating them. The CDR3 has 15 amino acids. The CDR3 loop is CASPRQREQMGGYTF. In DNA form, the CDR3 reads TGTGCCAGCCCTCGCCAAAGGGAGCAAATGGGGGGCTACACCTTC.

The chain uses TRBV29-1 and TRBJ2-3, with TRBD1 matching 7 bases. From germline, CDR1 is SQVTM and CDR2 ANQGSEA. V shed 5 bases and J 0 bases; nucleotides not matched to a gene: 2. This CDR3 has 13 amino acids. The CDR3 reads CSVRTGSTDTQYF. Written as DNA, the CDR3 is TGCAGCGTTCGGACAGGAAGCACAGATACGCAGTATTTT.